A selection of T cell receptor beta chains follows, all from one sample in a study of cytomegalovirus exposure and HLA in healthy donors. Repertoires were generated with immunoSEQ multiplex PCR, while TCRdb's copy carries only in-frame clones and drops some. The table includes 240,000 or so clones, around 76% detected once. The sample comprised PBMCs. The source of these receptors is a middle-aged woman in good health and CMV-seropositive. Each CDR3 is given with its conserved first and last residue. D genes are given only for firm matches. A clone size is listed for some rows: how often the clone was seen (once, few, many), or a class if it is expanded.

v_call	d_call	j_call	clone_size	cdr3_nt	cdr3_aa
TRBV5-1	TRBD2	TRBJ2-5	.	TGCGCCAGCAGCTTGGCCGGGACTAGCGGGGGAAACTTCCAAGAGACCCAGTACTTC	CASSLAGTSGGNFQETQYF
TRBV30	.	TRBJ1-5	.	TGTGCCTGGAGTACAACAGGGAATCAGCCCCAGCATTTT	CAWSTTGNQPQHF
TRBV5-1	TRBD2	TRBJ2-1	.	TGCGCCAGCAGCTCTCCCGGACTAGCGGGCAGGGGAAGCTCCTACAATGAGCAGTTCTTC	CASSSPGLAGRGSSYNEQFF
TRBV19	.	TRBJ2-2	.	TGTGCCAGTAGTACAGGGGTCGGCACCGGGGAGCTGTTTTTT	CASSTGVGTGELFF
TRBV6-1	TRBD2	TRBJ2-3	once	TGTGCCAGCAGTGAAGCTCTAGCGGGAGATACGCAGTATTTT	CASSEALAGDTQYF
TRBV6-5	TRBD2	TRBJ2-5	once	TGTGCCAGCAGTCGTAGCGGGGGGGCTAAGGAGACCCAGTACTTC	CASSRSGGAKETQYF
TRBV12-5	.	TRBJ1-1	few	TGTGCTAGTGGTTTGGCAGAGAACACTGAAGCTTTCTTT	CASGLAENTEAFF
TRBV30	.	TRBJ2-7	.	TGTGCCGGGGAGTGGGGGCGAGCCTACGAGCAGTACTTC	CAGEWGRAYEQYF
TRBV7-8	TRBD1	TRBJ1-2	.	TGTGCCAGCAGCTTGGGACAGCACTATGGCTACACCTTC	CASSLGQHYGYTF
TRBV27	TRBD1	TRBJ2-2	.	TGTGCCAGCAGTTTCGTGAACCAGGGGGCAGGCACCGGGGAGCTGTTTTTT	CASSFVNQGAGTGELFF
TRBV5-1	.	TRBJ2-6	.	TGCGCCAGCAGGCAAGTCAGGGACTCTGGGGCCAACGTCCTGACTTTC	CASRQVRDSGANVLTF
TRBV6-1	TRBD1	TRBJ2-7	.	TGTGCCAGTACCCACCAGGGACAGGGGGCGCGGGAGCAGTACTTC	CASTHQGQGAREQYF
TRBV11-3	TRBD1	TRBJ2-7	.	TGTGCCAGCAGCCCGGGACAGGACGAGCAGTACTTC	CASSPGQDEQYF
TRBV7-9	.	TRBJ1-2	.	TGTTCCAGCAGCTTACAGGACTATGGCTACACCTTC	CSSSLQDYGYTF
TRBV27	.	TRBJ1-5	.	TGTGCCAGCAGTCCAGGACAGACTTATCAGCCCCAGCATTTT	CASSPGQTYQPQHF
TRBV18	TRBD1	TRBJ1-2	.	TGTGCCAGCTCACCGGAGACAGGGAACTATGGCTACACCTTC	CASSPETGNYGYTF
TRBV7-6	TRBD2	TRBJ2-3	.	TGTGCCAGCAGCAGCGGGGATGGAGGGGATACGCAGTATTTT	CASSSGDGGDTQYF
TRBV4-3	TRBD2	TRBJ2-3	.	TGCGCCAGCAGCCAAGACTACGGGAGGGCCGATACGCAGTATTTT	CASSQDYGRADTQYF
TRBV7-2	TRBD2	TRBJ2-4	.	TGTGCCAGCAGCTCAACCATGGGGGGGATTCAGTACTTC	CASSSTMGGIQYF
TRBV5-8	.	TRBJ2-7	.	TGTGCCAGCAGCTTGGCCGCGGCGGCCCGCTACGAGCAGTACTTC	CASSLAAAARYEQYF
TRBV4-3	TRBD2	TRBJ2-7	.	TGCGCCAGCAGCCAAGATAGCTTCCCTAGTAGCGGGAGTTACGAGCAGTACTTC	CASSQDSFPSSGSYEQYF
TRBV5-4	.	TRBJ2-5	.	TGTGCCAGCAGCACCTTCGGACAGAACCGAGGTGAAGAGACCCAGTACTTC	CASSTFGQNRGEETQYF
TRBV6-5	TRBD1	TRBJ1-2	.	TGTGCCAGCAGTCCTACAGGGGCCTATGGCTACACCTTC	CASSPTGAYGYTF
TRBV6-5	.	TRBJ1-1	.	TGTGCCAGCACCCATTGGGGGGAAAGGACTGAAGCTTTCTTT	CASTHWGERTEAFF